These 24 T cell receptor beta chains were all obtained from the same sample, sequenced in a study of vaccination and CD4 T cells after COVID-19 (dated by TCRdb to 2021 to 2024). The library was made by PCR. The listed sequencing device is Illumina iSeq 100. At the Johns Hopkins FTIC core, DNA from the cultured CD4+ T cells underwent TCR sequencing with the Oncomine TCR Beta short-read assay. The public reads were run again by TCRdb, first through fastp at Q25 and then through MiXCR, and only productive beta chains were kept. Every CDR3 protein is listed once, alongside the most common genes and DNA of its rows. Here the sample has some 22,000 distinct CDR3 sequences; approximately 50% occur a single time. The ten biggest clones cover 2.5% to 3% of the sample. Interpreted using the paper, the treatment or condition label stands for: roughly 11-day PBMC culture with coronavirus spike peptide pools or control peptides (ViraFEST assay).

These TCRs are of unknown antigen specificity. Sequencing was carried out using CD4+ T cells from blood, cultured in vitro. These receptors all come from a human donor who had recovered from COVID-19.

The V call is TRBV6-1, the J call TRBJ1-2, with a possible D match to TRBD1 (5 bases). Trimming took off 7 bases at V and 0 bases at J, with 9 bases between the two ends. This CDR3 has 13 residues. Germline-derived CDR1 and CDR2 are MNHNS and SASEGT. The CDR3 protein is CASKRGANYGYTF. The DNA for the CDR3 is TGTGCCAGCAAACGGGGGGCTAACTATGGCTACACCTTC.

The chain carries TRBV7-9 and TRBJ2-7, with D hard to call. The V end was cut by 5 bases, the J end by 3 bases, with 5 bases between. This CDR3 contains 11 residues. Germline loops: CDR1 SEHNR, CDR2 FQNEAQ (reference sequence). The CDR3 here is CASSLLYEQYF. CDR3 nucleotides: TGTGCCAGCAGCCTGCTCTACGAGCAGTACTTC.

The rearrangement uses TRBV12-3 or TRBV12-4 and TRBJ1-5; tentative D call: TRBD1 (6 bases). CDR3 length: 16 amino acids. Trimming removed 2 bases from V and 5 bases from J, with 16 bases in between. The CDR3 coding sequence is TGTGCCAGCAGTTTAACTATCCCGGGGGCCCATCAGCCCCAGCATTTT. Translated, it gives CASSLTIPGAHQPQHF.

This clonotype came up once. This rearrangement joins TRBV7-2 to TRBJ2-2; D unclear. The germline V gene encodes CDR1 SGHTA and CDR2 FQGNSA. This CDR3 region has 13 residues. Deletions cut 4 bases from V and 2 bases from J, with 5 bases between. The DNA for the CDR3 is TGTGCCAGCAGCTCAGCTAACACCGGGGAGCTGTTTTTT. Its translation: CASSSANTGELFF.

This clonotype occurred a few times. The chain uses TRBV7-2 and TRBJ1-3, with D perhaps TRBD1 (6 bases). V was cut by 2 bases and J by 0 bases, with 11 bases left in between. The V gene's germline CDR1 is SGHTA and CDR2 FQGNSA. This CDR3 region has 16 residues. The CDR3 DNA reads TGTGCCAGCAGCTTATCAGGGGCCATCTCTGGAAACACCATATATTTT. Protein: CASSLSGAISGNTIYF.

The CDR3 bases are TGTGCCAGCAGTTTCGGCGCAGGGACCACTGAAGCTTTCTTT. Translation gives CASSFGAGTTEAFF. The rearrangement joins TRBV6-5 to TRBJ1-1; D possibly corresponds to TRBD1 (5 bases). The length of the CDR3 is 14 residues. Germline V gene sequence: CDR1 MNHEY, CDR2 SVGAGI. The V and J ends lost 4 bases and 4 bases respectively, with 13 bases between them.

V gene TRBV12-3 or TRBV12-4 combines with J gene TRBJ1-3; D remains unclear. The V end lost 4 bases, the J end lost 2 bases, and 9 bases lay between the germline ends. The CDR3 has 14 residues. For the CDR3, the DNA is TGTGCCAGCAGTTCTCTCCAGGCTGGAAACACCATATATTTT. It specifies CASSSLQAGNTIYF.

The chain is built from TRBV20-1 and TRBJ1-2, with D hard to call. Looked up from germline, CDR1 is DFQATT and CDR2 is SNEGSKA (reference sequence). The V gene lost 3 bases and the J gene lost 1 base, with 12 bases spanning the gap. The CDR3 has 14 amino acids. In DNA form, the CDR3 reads TGCAGTGCTAGGGGAAACGGTGTTAACTATGGCTACACCTTC. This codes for CSARGNGVNYGYTF.

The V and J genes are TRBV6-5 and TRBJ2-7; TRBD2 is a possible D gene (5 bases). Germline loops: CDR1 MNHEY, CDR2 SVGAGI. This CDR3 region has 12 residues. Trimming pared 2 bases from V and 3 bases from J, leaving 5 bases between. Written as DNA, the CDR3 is TGTGCCAGCAGTTACGAGGGCTACGAGCAGTACTTC. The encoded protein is CASSYEGYEQYF.

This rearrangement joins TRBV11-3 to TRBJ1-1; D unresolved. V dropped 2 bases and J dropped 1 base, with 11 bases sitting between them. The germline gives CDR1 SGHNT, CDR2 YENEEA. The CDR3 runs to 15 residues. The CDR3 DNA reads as TGTGCCAGCAGCTTAAAGGGCGACGGGAACACTGAAGCTTTCTTT. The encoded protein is CASSLKGDGNTEAFF.

The CDR3 spells CASSSGGGPTEAFF. CDR3 coding DNA: TGTGCCAGCAGTTCTGGGGGGGGGCCGACTGAAGCTTTCTTT. This chain links TRBV6-2 or TRBV6-3 with TRBJ1-1; TRBD1 is a possible D gene (6 bases). This CDR3 is built from 14 residues. Trimming took off 4 bases at V and 5 bases at J, with 14 bases between the two ends. Germline lookup yields CDR1 MNHEY and CDR2 SVGEGT.

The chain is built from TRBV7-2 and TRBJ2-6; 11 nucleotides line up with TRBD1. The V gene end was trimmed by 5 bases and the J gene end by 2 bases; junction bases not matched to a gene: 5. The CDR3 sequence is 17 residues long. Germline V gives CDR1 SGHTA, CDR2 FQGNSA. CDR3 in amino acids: CASSPRDRGTGANVLTF. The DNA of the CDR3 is TGTGCCAGCAGCCCCCGGGACAGGGGGACTGGGGCCAACGTCCTGACTTTC.

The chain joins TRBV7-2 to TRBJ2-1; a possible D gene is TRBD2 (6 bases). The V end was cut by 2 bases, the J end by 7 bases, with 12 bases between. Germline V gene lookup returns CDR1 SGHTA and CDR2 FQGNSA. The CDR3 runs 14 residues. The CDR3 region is CASSLRTMGNEQFF. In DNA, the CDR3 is TGTGCCAGCAGCTTACGGACTATGGGGAATGAGCAGTTCTTC.

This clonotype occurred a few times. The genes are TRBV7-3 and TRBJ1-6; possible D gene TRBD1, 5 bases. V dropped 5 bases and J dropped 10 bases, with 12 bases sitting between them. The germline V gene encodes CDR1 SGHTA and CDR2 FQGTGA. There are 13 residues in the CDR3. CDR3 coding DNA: TGTGCCAGCAGCCGAGACAGAAACTCACCCCTCCACTTT. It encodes CASSRDRNSPLHF.

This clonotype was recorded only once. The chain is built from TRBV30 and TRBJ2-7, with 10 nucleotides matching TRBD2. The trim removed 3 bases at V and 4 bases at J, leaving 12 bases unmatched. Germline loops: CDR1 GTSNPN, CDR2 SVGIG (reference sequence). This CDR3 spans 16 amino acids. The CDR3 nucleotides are TGTGCCTGGAGCAGAGATCCCAGCGGGGGGGCGTACGAGCAGTACTTC. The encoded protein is CAWSRDPSGGAYEQYF.

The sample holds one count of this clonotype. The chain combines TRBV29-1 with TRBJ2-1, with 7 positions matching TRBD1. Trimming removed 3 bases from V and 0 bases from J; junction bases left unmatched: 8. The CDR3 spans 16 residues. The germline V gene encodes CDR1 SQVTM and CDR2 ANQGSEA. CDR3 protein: CSVETGTAISYNEQFF. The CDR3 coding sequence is TGCAGCGTTGAGACAGGGACAGCAATCTCCTACAATGAGCAGTTCTTC.

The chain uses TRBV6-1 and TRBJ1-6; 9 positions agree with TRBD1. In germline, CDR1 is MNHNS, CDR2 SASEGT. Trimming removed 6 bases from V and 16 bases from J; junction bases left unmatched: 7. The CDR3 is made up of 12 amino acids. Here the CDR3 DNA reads TGTGCCAGCAGGACAGGGGGGACCGGACTCCACTTT. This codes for CASRTGGTGLHF.

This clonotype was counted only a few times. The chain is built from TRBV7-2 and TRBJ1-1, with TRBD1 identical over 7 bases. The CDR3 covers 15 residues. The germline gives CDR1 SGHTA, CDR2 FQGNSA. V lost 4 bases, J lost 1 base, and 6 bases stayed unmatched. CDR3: CASSSQTGPNTEAFF. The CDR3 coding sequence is TGTGCCAGCAGCTCCCAGACAGGGCCGAACACTGAAGCTTTCTTT.

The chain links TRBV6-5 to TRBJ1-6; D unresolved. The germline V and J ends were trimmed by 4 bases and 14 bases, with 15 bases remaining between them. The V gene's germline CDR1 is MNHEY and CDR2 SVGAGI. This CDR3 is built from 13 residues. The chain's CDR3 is CASSSLPGWSLHF. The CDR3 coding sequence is TGTGCCAGCAGTTCCCTCCCCGGATGGTCCCTCCACTTT.

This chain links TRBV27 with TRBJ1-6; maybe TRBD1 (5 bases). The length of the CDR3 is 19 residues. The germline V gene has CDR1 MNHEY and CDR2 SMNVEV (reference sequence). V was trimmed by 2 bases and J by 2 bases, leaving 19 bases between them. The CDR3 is CASSLGGEISGAYNSPLHF. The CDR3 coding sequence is TGTGCCAGCAGTTTAGGAGGGGAGATCTCCGGCGCCTATAATTCACCCCTCCACTTT.

The CDR3 spells CASSSAGTGGGYGYTF. The CDR3 region has the DNA TGTGCCAGCAGCTCGGCCGGGACAGGGGGCGGCTATGGCTACACCTTC. The chain employs TRBV7-2 and TRBJ1-2; 12 bases are a match to TRBD1. This CDR3 comprises 16 residues. Trimming removed 4 bases from V and 4 bases from J; junction bases left unmatched: 7. In germline, CDR1 is SGHTA, CDR2 FQGNSA.

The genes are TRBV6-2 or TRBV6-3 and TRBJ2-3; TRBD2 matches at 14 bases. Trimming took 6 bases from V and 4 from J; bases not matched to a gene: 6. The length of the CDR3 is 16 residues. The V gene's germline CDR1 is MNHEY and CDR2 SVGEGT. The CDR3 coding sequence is TGTGCCAGCAGCCAAGGGACTAGCGGGAGACCAGATACGCAGTATTTT. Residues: CASSQGTSGRPDTQYF.

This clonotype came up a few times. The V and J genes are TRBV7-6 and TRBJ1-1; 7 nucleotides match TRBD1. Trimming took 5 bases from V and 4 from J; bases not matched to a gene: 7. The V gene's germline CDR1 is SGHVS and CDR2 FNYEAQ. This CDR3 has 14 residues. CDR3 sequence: CASSPDRVGTEAFF. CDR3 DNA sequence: TGTGCCAGCAGCCCCGACAGGGTAGGCACTGAAGCTTTCTTT. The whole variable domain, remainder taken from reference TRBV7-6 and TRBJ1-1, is GAGVSQSPRYKVTKRGQDVALRCDPISGHVSLYWYRQALGQGPEFLTYFNYEAQQDKSGLPNDRFSAERPEGSISTLTIQRTEQRDSAMYRCASSPDRVGTEAFFGQGTRLTVV.

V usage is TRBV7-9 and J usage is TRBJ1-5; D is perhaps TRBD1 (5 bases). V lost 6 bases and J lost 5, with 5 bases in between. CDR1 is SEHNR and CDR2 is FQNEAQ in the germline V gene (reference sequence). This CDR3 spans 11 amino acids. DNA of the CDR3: TGTGCCAGCAGGGGGGATCAGCCCCAGCATTTT. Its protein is CASRGDQPQHF.